The present entry profiles one T cell receptor (beta chain) with its context. This clone was found once. Its antigen is unknown. Base qualities are not provided; no much larger clone lies one nucleotide away. The CDR3 regions of human TCRbeta chains were analyzed by immunosequencing. The study's processing was this. TCRs in the repertoires were compared against a reference library of SARS-CoV-2-specific TCRs that had been generated with the MIRA antigen-specificity platform. Breadth was defined as the fraction of unique TCRs that were SARS-CoV-2-associated, and depth was defined as the fraction of total T cells that were SARS-CoV-2-associated. Using the MIRA data, each spike-specific TCR was mapped to the spike region that the TCR reacts to and placed in a CD4 or CD8 class. Log10-transformed breadth and depth values were compared by one-way ANOVA with Sidak's multiple comparisons tests. The immuneACCESS repertoire file appears here via TCRdb, limited to in-frame rearrangements. These files lack a portion of the clones; in checked studies, under half of the deficit traces to unresolved V genes, and the cause of the others is not known. The D gene and trimming were derived from the DNA, and the V and J assignments and clone size from that table. This sample holds around 150,000 clones; roughly 93% were observed only once. In total, the top ten clones hold around 1.8% of the sample.

The time point tag for this specimen amounts to: about 28 days (+/-7) after the second vaccine dose. AZD1222 recipients whose second dose came at about 4 weeks and those whose second dose came at about 12 weeks were combined into one group, since spike-specific TCR depth and breadth did not differ between the two schedules. Samples from vaccinated people were obtained from the UK trials COV001 and COV002, which included a single-blind randomized controlled phase 2/3 trial of AZD1222 (ChAdOx1 nCoV-19) in healthy adults. Trial participant PBMC samples were collected at day 0 and day 28 after the second dose for TCRbeta chain sequencing. CDR1 MGHRA and CDR2 YSYEKL were looked up in the germline V gene. The CDR3 holds 17 amino acids from the cysteine to the phenylalanine. Only the CDR3 portion is preserved as DNA: 51 bases, with reading frame beginning at the first base. Relative to germline, V is missing 1 base and J is missing 0 bases, with 4 bases of the junction outside any gene match.

The data originate from a study of T cell responses to AZD1222 COVID-19 vaccine listed by TCRdb under 2021. Looking at the study overall: TCR sequencing covered over 230 trial participants: 200 to 210 given two doses of AZD1222 and 26 given two doses of MenACWY control vaccine. Trial participants were enrolled by age into subgroups of 18-55, 56-69 and 70-plus years, and approximately 150, 30 and 60 TCR-sequenced participants, respectively, were included in these subgroups.

General study outcomes and caveats: Because no day 14 peak-response samples were available, repertoires were characterized only after the peak T cell response. In the small 56-69-year group, the increase in depth fell short of significance, most likely because of low power. After two AZD1222 doses, spike-specific TCR breadth and depth were significantly higher than at day 0 and than in MenACWY recipients. Participants were mostly white British, with more females than males. The authors suggested clonal diversity may have been underestimated. Epitopes outside the regions mutated in the B.1.351 and B.1.1.7 variants were reportedly recognized by nearly half of the unique spike-specific TCRs. Conclusions about previously exposed vaccinees were limited because only a handful of AZD1222 recipients were SARS-CoV-2 seropositive at baseline. The vaccine-associated CD4 TCRs covered the entire spike protein, and the dominant responses fell in regions 160-218 and 743-854.

The clonotype originates from an adult who received the AZD1222 COVID-19 vaccine. The sample here was peripheral blood, taken 28 days after the second AZD1222 dose. The chain is assembled from TRBV4-1 and TRBJ1-2; the junction holds 11 bases that match TRBD1. The CDR3 corresponds to CASSQGTGGYSNYGYTF. The nucleotide sequence reads TGCGCCAGCAGCCAAGGGACAGGGGGCTACTCTAACTATGGCTACACCTTC.